The clone carrying this T cell receptor beta chain was seen only a few times. Its specificity is unknown. Generated by immunoSEQ multiplex PCR, the TCRdb table keeps only in-frame clones and is missing some. The data contain roughly 89,000 clones, about 86% of them singletons. The CDR3 is 15 residues long. V lost 3 bases and J 8 bases, leaving 17 bases between the germline ends. Germline-derived CDR1 and CDR2 are GTSNPN and SVGIG (reference sequence). The data originate from a study of OX40 agonist ivuxolimab in advanced cancers. Study-wide results and caveats: The work left the antigen specificity of expanded peripheral T cells undetermined. Average numbers of expanded clones were greater in CD8+ T cells than in CD4+. Some nonresponders additionally presented with little normalized T-cell clonal expansion.

This chain connects TRBV30 to TRBJ1-6, with D hard to call. The source is an adult with an advanced solid tumor such as melanoma, head and neck, liver or kidney cancer. Sample: CD4+ or CD8+ T cells sorted from blood, taken in a trial of the OX40 agonist ivuxolimab. CDR3 amino acids: CAWSRGGQLYSPLHF. For the CDR3, the DNA is TGTGCCTGGAGCCGAGGTGGTCAACTATATTCACCCCTCCACTTT.